Sequencing of this T cell receptor (beta chain) was carried out in a study of OX40 agonist ivuxolimab in advanced cancers. Notes on the research overall: Ivuxolimab, which targeted the costimulatory receptor OX40 (CD134), was an agonistic, fully human IgG2 monoclonal antibody. The paper describes the monotherapy dose-escalation part (N of about 52 patients) of the phase I trial of ivuxolimab. The purpose of peripheral TCRbeta sequencing was to test whether ivuxolimab changed TCR sequence diversity and led to clonal T-cell expansion. Prior anti-PD-1, anti-PD-L1 or anti-CTLA-4 therapy was permitted, and roughly two fifths of dose-escalation patients had received checkpoint inhibitors. The dose-escalation cohort was about 83% male with a mean age of about 60 years, ranging from roughly 23 to 80. Partial responses occurred in three dose-escalation patients: two with cutaneous melanoma and one with hepatocellular carcinoma. Intravenous ivuxolimab was administered to patients every 2 weeks at six dose levels: 0.01, 0.1, 0.3, 1.5, 3 and 10 mg/kg. Of the roughly 51 patients in dose escalation, about 20 had hepatocellular carcinoma, some 15 had melanoma, 9 had renal cell carcinoma and 9 had head and neck cancer.

For sequencing of the TCRbeta CDR3 region, genomic DNA was extracted from the sorted cells. The immunoSEQ Assay was used to sequence the TCRbeta CDR3 regions. TCRdb provides this immuneACCESS table in a form limited to in-frame rearrangements. Some clones are lacking; in checked studies, under half of them reflect an unresolved V gene, and why the rest are absent is not known. The sample table lists tens of thousands of clones, more than 65% of them with a count of one. The leading ten clones occupy 0.4% to 0.55% of the sample. The trial excluded patients who had a history of autoimmune disease or who were on systemic immunosuppression. Peripheral blood for TCR sequencing was collected from all dose cohorts at baseline, on cycle 4 day 1, and on cycle 7 day 1. The samples were taken from a phase I, first-in-human, multicenter, open-label dose-escalation trial of ivuxolimab. Adults with locally advanced or metastatic head and neck squamous cell, hepatocellular, melanoma or renal cell carcinoma were enrolled in the trial. Before TCR sequencing, CD4+ and CD8+ T cells were separately sorted from peripheral blood.

The germline V gene encodes CDR1 SGHAT and CDR2 FQNNGV. V is pruned by 5 bases and J by 5 bases, leaving 10 bases of the junction without a gene match. Spanning cysteine to phenylalanine, the CDR3 consists of 15 amino acids. Only the CDR3 region is kept as DNA, spanning 45 bases read in frame from base 1. Overall study results and their limits: Low levels of normalized T-cell clonal expansion were also seen in some patients who did not respond. Clonal expansion of both CD4+ and CD8+ blood T cells was observed from baseline to week 6 at doses 0.1 to 3.0 mg/kg. In the 0.1-3.0 mg/kg groups, partial responders were among the patients with the lowest normalized peripheral clonal expansion, particularly in CD8+ T cells. Which antigens the clonally expanded peripheral T cells were specific for was not determined. After ivuxolimab, more expanded clones were found on average in CD8+ T cells than in CD4+ T cells.

As concerns this clone: Its cognate antigen has yet to be identified. No qualities accompany the bases; no much larger clone lies one base away.

The V gene is TRBV11-2 and the J gene is TRBJ2-7, with TRBD2 identical over 9 junction bases. This TCR was recovered from an adult with an advanced solid tumor such as melanoma, head and neck, liver or kidney cancer. The sample was CD4+ or CD8+ T cells sorted from blood, taken in a trial of the OX40 agonist ivuxolimab. The bases are TGTGCCAGCAGCCTGATTCGCGGGAGGGACCACGAGCAGTACTTC. Translated, this is CASSLIRGRDHEQYF.